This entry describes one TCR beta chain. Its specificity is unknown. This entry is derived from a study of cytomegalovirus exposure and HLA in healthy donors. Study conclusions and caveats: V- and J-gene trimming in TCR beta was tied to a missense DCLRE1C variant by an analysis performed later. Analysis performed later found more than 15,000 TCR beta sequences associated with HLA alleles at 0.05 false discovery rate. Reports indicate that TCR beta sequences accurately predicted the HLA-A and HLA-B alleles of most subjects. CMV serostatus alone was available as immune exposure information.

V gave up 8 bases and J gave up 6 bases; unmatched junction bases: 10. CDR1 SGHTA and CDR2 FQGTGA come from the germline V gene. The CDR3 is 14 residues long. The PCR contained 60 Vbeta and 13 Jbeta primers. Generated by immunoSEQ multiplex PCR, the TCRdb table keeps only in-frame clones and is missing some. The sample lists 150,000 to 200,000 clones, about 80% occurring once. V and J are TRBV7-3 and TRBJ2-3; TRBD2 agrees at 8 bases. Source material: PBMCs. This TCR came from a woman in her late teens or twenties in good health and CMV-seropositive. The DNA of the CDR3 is TGTGCCAGCTCCCCGGGGGGGGGCGGGGATACGCAGTATTTT. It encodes CASSPGGGGDTQYF.